This T cell receptor beta chain was found in a study of blood T cell repertoires in COVID-19. Study-wide background: The samples span acute and convalescent COVID-19 from the United States, Italy and Spain. Nucleic acid was either cDNA or gDNA, and it came from T cells, B-cell-depleted T cells, or PBMCs.

In the original workflow: Counts of nucleated cells, estimated from reference gene primer amplification, were obtained. Clones were sequenced by immunoSEQ multiplex PCR, and TCRdb holds only the in-frame ones, with some missing. Clone size and the V and J calls come from that table; the DNA yielded D and trimming. This sample yields around 130,000 clones, of which roughly 84% are seen a single time; about 1.3% belongs to the top ten. The sequence came from a man aged 55 to 69 with acute or convalescent COVID-19. Sequenced material: peripheral blood.

The CDR3 region is CASSYSAQETQYF. As DNA, the CDR3 is TGTGCCAGCAGTTACAGTGCTCAAGAGACCCAGTACTTC. The chain employs TRBV27 and TRBJ2-5; D remains unclear. Per germline, CDR1 MNHEY and CDR2 SMNVEV (reference sequence). The CDR3 loop spans 13 amino acids. Trimming cost V 4 bases and J 2 bases, with 8 bases left between them.